These T cell receptor beta chains were read from a single sample in a study of T cells in Graves' hyperthyroidism and ophthalmopathy. From the multiplex PCR reads, TCRdb called clonotypes with MiXCR, one entry per CDR3 protein. The top ten clones hold 3.5% to 4.5% of a sample with 550,000 to 700,000 distinct CDR3 sequences, about 14% of them seen once. Material for sequencing was blood. All receptors derive from a middle-aged woman with Graves' ophthalmopathy. CDR3s leave out the opening cysteine and the closing phenylalanine or tryptophan.

V gene,J gene,CDR3 protein
TRBV6-5,TRBJ1-6,ASSYSIGQGVRSPLH
TRBV11-1,TRBJ1-1,ASSSERTEAF
TRBV19,TRBJ1-1,ASSIAGTQNTEAF
TRBV7-2,TRBJ2-7,ASSQTTGESYEQY
TRBV6-1,TRBJ2-7,ASTERESYEQY
TRBV7-6,TRBJ2-5,ASSLAGTTETQY
TRBV11-2,TRBJ2-3,ASSLVGTPDTQY
TRBV29-1,TRBJ2-5,SVEATGGGVETQY
TRBV18,TRBJ2-7,ASSSSGTILGEQY
TRBV11-2,TRBJ2-7,ASSLAGMNEQY
TRBV6-2/TRBV6-3,TRBJ2-1,ASSYGLAAYNEQF
TRBV5-1,TRBJ2-7,ASSLDRGVIEQY
TRBV20-1,TRBJ1-1,SEKGSTEAF
TRBV19,TRBJ1-5,ASSINAGDQPQH
TRBV6-2/TRBV6-3,TRBJ1-5,ASSPGQGVTQPQH
TRBV13,TRBJ2-2,ASSLTGSGELF
TRBV6-1,TRBJ1-2,ASSPPGSYGYT
TRBV20-1,TRBJ1-4,SAWTGGEEKLF
TRBV30,TRBJ2-7,AWSAARGETYEQY
TRBV12-3/TRBV12-4,TRBJ2-2,ASSARGGGTNTGELF
TRBV6-9,TRBJ2-7,ATPRDSACEQY
TRBV20-1,TRBJ1-5,SAQNGQGNQPQH
TRBV29-1,TRBJ2-7,SVGSPGGFSSYEQY
TRBV5-1,TRBJ2-5,ASSLEGGPSETQY
TRBV28,TRBJ2-5,ASSAGDRDATQY